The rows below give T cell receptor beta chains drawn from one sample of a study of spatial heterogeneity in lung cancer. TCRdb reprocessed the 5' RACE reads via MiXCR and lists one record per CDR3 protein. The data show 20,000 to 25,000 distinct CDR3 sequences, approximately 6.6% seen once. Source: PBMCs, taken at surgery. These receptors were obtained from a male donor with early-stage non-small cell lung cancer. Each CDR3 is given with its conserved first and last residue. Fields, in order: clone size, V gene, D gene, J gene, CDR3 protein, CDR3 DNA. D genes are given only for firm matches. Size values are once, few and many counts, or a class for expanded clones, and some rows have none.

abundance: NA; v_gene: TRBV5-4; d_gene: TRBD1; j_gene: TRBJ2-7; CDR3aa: CASSYGTGGYEQYF; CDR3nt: TGTGCCAGCAGCTACGGGACAGGGGGTTACGAGCAGTACTTC
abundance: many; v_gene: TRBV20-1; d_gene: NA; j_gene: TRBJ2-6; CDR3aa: CSATGLAGANVLTF; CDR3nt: TGCAGTGCGACGGGGCTGGCCGGGGCCAACGTCCTGACTTTC
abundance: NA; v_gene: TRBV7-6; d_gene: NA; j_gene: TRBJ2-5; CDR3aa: CASSQARIETQYF; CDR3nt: TGTGCCAGCAGCCAGGCCCGAATCGAGACCCAGTACTTC
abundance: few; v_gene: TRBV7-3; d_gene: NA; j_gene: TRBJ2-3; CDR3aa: CASSRDSTDTQYF; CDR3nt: TGTGCCAGCAGTCGGGACTCCACAGATACGCAGTATTTT
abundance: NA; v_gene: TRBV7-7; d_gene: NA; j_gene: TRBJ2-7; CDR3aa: CASSQAGTYEQYF; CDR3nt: TGTGCTAGCAGCCAAGCGGGCACCTACGAGCAGTACTTC
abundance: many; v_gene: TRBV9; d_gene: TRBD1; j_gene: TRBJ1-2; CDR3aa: CASSVGTGAYGYTF; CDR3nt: TGTGCCAGCAGCGTGGGGACAGGGGCATATGGCTACACCTTC
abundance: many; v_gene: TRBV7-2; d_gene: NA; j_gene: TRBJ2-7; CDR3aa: CASSYGHLGYEQYF; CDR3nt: TGTGCCAGCAGCTACGGTCATCTAGGGTACGAGCAGTACTTC
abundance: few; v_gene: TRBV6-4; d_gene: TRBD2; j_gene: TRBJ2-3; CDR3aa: CASSDASGGCTDTQYF; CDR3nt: TGTGCCAGCAGTGACGCCAGCGGGGGATGCACAGATACGCAGTATTTT
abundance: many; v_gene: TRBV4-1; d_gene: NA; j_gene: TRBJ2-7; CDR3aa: CASSQAAAGSYEQYF; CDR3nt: TGCGCCAGCAGCCAAGCTGCGGCCGGCTCCTACGAGCAGTACTTC
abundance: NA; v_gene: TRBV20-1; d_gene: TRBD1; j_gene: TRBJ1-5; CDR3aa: CSALGTAKYSNQPQHF; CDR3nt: TGCAGTGCATTGGGGACAGCCAAGTATAGCAATCAGCCCCAGCATTTT
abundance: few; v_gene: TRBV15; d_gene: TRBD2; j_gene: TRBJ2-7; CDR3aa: CATSRDRLAGAEQYF; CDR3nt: TGTGCCACCAGCAGAGATCGACTAGCGGGAGCCGAGCAGTACTTC
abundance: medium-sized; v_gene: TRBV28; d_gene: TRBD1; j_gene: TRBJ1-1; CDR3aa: CASSSERRTGNSEAFF; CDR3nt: TGTGCCAGCAGTAGCGAACGTCGGACAGGGAACTCTGAAGCTTTCTTT
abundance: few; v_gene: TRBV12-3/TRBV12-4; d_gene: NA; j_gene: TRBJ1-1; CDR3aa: CASSRTQGATEAFF; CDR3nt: TGTGCCAGCAGTCGCACACAGGGAGCTACTGAAGCTTTCTTT
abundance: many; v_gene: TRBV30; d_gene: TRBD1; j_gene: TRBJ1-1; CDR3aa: CAWSGDRDGTEAFF; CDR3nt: TGTGCCTGGAGTGGGGACAGGGACGGCACTGAAGCTTTCTTT
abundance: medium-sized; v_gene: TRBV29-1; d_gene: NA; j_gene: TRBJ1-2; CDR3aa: CSVELNYGYTF; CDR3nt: TGCAGCGTTGAGCTGAACTATGGCTACACCTTC
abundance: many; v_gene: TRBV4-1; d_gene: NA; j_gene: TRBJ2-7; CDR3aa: CASSQVIPEQYF; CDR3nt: TGCGCCAGCAGCCAAGTGATCCCCGAGCAGTACTTC
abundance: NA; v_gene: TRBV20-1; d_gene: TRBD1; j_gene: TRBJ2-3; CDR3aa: CSASRDRGGPTDTQYF; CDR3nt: TGCAGTGCTAGTAGGGACAGGGGTGGGCCGACAGATACGCAGTATTTT
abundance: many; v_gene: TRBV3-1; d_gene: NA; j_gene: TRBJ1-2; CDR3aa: CASSQVGSNYGYTF; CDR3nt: TGTGCCAGCAGCCAAGTCGGGTCTAACTATGGCTACACCTTC
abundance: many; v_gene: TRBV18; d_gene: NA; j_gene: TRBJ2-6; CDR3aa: CASSPISGSAGANVLTF; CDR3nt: TGTGCCAGCTCACCAATTTCAGGGTCAGCGGGGGCCAACGTCCTGACTTTC
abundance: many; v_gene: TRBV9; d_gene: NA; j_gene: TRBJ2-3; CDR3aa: CASSADTLQQYF; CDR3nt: TGTGCCAGCAGCGCAGACACCTTGCAGCAGTATTTT
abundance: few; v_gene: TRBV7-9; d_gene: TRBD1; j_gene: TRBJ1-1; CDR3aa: CASSLGIQGAYTEAFF; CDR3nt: TGTGCCAGCAGCTTAGGAATCCAGGGGGCATACACTGAAGCTTTCTTT
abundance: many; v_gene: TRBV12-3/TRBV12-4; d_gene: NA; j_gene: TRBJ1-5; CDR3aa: CASSFEAQPQHF; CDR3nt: TGTGCCAGCAGTTTCGAGGCTCAGCCCCAGCATTTT
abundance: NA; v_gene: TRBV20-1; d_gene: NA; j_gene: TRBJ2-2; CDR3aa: CSARMTGYTGELFF; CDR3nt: TGCAGTGCTCGAATGACAGGTTACACCGGGGAGCTGTTTTTT
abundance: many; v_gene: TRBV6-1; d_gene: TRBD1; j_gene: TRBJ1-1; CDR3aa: CASGEPTGQEAFF; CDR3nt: TGTGCCAGCGGCGAACCAACGGGACAGGAAGCTTTCTTT
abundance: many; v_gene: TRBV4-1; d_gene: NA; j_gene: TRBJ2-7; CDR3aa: CASSQDLPVGLSYEQYF; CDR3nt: TGCGCCAGCAGCCAAGATCTTCCCGTAGGACTTTCCTACGAGCAGTACTTC
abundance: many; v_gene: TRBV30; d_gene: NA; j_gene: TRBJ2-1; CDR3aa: CAWRAPYGIGEQFF; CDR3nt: TGTGCCTGGAGGGCACCATACGGGATAGGTGAGCAGTTCTTC
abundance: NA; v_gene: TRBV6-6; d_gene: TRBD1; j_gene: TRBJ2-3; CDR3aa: CASSYHGQGVDTQYF; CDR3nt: TGTGCCAGCAGTTATCATGGACAGGGTGTAGATACGCAGTATTTT
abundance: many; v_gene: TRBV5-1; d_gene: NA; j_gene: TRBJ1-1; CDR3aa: CASSLNGMMTEAFF; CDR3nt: TGCGCCAGCAGCTTGAACGGTATGATGACTGAAGCTTTCTTT
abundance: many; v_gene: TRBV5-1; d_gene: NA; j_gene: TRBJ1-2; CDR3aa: CASSPEGFNYGYTF; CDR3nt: TGCGCCAGCAGCCCCGAAGGGTTTAACTATGGCTACACCTTC
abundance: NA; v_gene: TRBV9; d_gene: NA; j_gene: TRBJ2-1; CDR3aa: CASSVGGLDEQFF; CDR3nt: TGTGCCAGCAGCGTCGGGGGGCTTGATGAGCAGTTCTTC
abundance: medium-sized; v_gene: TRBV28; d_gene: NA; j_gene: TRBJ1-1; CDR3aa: CASRIRGSFVAEAFF; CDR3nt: TGTGCCAGCCGGATCAGGGGAAGTTTTGTGGCTGAAGCTTTCTTT
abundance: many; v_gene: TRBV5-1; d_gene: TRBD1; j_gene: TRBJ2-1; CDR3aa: CASSGTSDRDEQFF; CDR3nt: TGCGCCAGCAGCGGAACGTCGGACAGGGATGAGCAGTTCTTC
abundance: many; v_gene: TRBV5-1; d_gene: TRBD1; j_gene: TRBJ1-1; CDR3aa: CASSPDRGATEAFF; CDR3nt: TGCGCCAGCAGCCCGGACAGGGGGGCCACTGAAGCTTTCTTT
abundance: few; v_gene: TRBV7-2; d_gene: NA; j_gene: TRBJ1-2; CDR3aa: CASSLFRDYGYTF; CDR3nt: TGTGCCAGCAGCTTATTCCGGGACTATGGCTACACCTTC
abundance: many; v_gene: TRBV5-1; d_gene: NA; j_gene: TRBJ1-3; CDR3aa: CASSSDGGNTIYF; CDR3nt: TGCGCCAGCAGCTCGGACGGTGGAAACACCATATATTTT
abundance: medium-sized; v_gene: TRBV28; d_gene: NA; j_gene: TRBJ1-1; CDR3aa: CASSCRGCTEAFF; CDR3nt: TGTGCCAGCAGTTGCAGGGGCTGCACTGAAGCTTTCTTT
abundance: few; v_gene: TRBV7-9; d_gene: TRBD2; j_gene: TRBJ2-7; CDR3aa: CASSSGLAGGPWEQYF; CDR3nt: TGTGCCAGCAGCTCCGGACTAGCGGGAGGGCCTTGGGAGCAGTACTTC
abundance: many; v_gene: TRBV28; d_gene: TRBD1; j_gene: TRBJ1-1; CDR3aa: CASSRTGARAEAFF; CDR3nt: TGTGCCAGCAGTAGGACAGGGGCGAGGGCTGAAGCTTTCTTT
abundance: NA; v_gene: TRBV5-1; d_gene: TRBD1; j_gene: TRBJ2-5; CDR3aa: CASSPDRGTETQYF; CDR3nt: TGCGCCAGCAGCCCGGACAGGGGGACGGAGACCCAGTACTTC
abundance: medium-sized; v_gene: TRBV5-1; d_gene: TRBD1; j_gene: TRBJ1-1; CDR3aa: CASSAPGGSAEAFF; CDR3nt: TGCGCCAGCAGCGCTCCAGGGGGATCGGCTGAAGCTTTCTTT
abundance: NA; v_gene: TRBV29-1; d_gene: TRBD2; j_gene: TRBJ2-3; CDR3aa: CSVAGKRGFTDTQYF; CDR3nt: TGCAGCGTTGCGGGCAAGCGGGGGTTCACAGATACGCAGTATTTT
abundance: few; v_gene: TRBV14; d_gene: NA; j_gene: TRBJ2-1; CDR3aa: CASSHSGAYNEQFF; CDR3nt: TGTGCCAGCAGCCACTCGGGGGCCTACAATGAGCAGTTCTTC
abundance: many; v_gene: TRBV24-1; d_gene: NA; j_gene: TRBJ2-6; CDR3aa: CATSDFSSGANVLTF; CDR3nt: TGTGCCACCAGTGATTTCAGCTCTGGGGCCAACGTCCTGACTTTC
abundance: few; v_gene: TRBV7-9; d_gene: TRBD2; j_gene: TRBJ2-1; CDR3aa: CASSLALTSGSHEQFF; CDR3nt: TGTGCCAGCAGCTTAGCGTTAACTAGCGGGAGCCATGAGCAGTTCTTC
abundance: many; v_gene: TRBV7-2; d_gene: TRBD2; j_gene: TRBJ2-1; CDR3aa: CASSPPGLAGGEQFF; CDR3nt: TGTGCCAGCAGCCCGCCGGGGCTAGCGGGAGGAGAGCAGTTCTTC
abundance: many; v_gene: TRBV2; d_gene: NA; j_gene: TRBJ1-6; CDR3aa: CASSLRRSSSYNSPLHF; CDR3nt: TGTGCCAGCAGTTTGCGTAGGTCGAGCTCCTATAATTCACCCCTCCACTTT
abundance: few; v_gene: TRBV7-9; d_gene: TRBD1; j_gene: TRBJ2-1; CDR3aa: CASSSWTGYNEQFF; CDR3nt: TGTGCCAGCAGCTCTTGGACAGGGTACAATGAGCAGTTCTTC
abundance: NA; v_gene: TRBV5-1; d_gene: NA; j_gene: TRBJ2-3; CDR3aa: CASYQTTGGGTDTQYF; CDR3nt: TGCGCCAGCTATCAGACGACGGGTGGTGGCACAGATACGCAGTATTTT
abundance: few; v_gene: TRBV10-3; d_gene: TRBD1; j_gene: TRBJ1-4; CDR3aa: CAIRGQPNEKLFF; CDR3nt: TGTGCCATCAGGGGACAGCCTAATGAAAAACTGTTTTTT
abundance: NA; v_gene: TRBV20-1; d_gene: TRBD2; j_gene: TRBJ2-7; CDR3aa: CSARGKPGLAGSYEQYF; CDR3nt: TGCAGTGCTAGAGGTAAACCGGGACTAGCGGGCTCCTACGAGCAGTACTTC
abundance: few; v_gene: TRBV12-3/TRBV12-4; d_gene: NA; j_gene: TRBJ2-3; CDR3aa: CASSLWGVAESTDTQYF; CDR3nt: TGTGCCAGCAGTTTGTGGGGAGTAGCGGAAAGCACAGATACGCAGTATTTT
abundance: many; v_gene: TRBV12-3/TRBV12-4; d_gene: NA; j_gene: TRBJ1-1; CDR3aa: CASSLGGQNTEAFF; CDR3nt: TGTGCCAGCAGTTTAGGTGGGCAAAACACTGAAGCTTTCTTT